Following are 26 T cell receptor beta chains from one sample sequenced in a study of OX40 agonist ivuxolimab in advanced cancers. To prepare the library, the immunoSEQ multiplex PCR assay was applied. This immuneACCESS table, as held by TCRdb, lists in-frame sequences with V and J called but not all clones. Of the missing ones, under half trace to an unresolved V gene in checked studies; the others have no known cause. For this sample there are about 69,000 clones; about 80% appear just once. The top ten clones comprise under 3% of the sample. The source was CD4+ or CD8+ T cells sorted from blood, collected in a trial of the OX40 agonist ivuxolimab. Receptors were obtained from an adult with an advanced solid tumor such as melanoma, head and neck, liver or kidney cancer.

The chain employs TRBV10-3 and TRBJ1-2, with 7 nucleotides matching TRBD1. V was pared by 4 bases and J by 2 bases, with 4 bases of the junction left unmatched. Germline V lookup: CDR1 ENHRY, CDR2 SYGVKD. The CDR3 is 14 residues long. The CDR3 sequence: CAISGGQTNYGYTF. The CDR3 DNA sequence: TGTGCCATCAGTGGGGGACAGACGAACTATGGCTACACCTTC.

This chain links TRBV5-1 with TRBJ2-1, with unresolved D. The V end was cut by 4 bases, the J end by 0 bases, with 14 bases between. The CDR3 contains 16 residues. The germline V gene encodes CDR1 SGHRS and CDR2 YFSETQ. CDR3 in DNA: TGCGCCAGCAGCCCCGACACATCGGGCTCCTACAATGAGCAGTTCTTC. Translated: CASSPDTSGSYNEQFF.

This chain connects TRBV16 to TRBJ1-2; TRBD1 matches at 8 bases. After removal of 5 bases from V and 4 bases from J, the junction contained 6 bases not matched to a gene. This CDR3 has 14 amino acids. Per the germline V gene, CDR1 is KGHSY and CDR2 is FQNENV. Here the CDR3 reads CASSDATGGYGYTF. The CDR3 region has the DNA TGTGCCAGCAGCGACGCTACAGGGGGCTATGGCTACACCTTC. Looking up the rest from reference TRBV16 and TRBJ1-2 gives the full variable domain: GEEVAQTPKHLVRGEGQKAKLYCAPIKGHSYVFWYQQVLKNEFKFLISFQNENVFDETGMPKERFSAKCLPNSPCSLEIQATKLEDSAVYFCASSDATGGYGYTFGSGTRLTVV.

The CDR3 sequence: CASSLQGSETQYF. CDR3 in DNA: TGTGCCAGCAGTTTACAGGGGTCGGAGACCCAGTACTTC. V is TRBV28 and J is TRBJ2-5; a weak D match, TRBD1 (6 bases). CDR3 length: 13 amino acids. Germline V lookup: CDR1 MDHEN, CDR2 SYDVKM. Trimming left V 2 bases short and J 5 bases short, with 9 bases between.

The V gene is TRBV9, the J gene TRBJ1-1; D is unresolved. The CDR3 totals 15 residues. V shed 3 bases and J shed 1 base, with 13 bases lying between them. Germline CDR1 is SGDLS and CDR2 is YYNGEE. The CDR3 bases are TGTGCCAGCAGCGCCCCCATTAAAGGGAACACTGAAGCTTTCTTT. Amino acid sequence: CASSAPIKGNTEAFF. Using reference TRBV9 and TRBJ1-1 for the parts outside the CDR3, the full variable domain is DSGVTQTPKHLITATGQRVTLRCSPRSGDLSVYWYQQSLDQGLQFLIQYYNGEERAKGNILERFSAQQFPDLHSELNLSSLELGDSALYFCASSAPIKGNTEAFFGQGTRLTVV.

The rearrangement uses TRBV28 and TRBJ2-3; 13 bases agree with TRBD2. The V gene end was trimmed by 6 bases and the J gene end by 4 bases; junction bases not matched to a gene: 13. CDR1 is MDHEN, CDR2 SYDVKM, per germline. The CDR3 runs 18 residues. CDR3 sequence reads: CASRSSSTSGRRADTQYF. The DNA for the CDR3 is TGTGCCAGCAGATCTTCCTCGACTAGCGGGAGGAGGGCAGATACGCAGTATTTT.

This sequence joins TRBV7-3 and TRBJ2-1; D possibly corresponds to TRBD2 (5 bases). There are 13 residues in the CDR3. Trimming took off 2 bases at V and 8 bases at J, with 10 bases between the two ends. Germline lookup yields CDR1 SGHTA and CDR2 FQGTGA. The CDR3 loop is CASSLRRGDEQFF. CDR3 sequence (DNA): TGTGCCAGCAGCTTACGCCGGGGAGATGAGCAGTTCTTC.

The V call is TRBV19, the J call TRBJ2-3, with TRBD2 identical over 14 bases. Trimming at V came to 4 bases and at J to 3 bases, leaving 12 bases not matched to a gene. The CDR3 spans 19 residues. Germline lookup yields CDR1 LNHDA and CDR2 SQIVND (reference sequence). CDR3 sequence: CASSRGLAGALSGTDTQYF. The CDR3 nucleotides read TGTGCCAGTAGTAGGGGACTAGCGGGAGCTCTAAGTGGGACAGATACGCAGTATTTT.

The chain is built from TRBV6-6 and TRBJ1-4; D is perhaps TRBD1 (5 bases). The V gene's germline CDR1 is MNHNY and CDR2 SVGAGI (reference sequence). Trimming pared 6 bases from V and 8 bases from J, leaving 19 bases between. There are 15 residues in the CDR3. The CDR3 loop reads CASRRVGAGEEKLFF. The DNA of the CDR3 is TGTGCCAGCAGAAGGGTAGGGGCAGGAGAAGAAAAACTGTTTTTT.

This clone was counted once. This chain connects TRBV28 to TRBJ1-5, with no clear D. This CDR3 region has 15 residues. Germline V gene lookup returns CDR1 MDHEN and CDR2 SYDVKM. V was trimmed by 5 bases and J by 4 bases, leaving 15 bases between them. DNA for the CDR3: TGTGCCAGCAGTCGAAAATCCGCGTATAATCAGCCCCAGCATTTT. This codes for CASSRKSAYNQPQHF.

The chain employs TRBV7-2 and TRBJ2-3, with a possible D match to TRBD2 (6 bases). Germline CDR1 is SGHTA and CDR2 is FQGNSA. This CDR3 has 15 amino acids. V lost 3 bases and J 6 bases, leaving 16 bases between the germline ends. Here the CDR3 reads CASSLRIKGGDTQYF. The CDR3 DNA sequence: TGTGCCAGCAGCTTGCGAATCAAAGGAGGGGATACGCAGTATTTT. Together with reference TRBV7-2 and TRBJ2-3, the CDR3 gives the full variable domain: GAGVSQSPSNKVTEKGKDVELRCDPISGHTALYWYRQSLGQGLEFLIYFQGNSAPDKSGLPSDRFSAERTGGSVSTLTIQRTQQEDSAVYLCASSLRIKGGDTQYFGPGTRLTVL.

CDR3 residues: CASSIRGFTDTQYF. The CDR3 bases are TGTGCCAGTAGTATACGGGGCTTCACAGATACGCAGTATTTT. The rearrangement uses TRBV19 and TRBJ2-3; TRBD1 or TRBD2 may be the D gene (5 bases each). The CDR3 extends over 14 amino acids. Per the germline V gene, CDR1 is LNHDA and CDR2 is SQIVND (reference sequence). V shed 2 bases and J shed 2 bases, with 8 bases lying between them.

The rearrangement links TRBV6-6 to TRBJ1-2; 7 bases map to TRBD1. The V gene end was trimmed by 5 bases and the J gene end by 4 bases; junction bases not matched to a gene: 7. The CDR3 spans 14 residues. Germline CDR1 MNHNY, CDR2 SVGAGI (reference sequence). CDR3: CASSDAGGAYGYTF. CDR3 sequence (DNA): TGTGCCAGCAGTGATGCAGGGGGGGCCTATGGCTACACCTTC.

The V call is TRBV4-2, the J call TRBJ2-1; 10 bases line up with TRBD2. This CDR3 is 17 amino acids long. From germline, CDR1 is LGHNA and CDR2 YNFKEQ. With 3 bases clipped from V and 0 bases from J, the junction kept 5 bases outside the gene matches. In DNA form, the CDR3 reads TGTGCCAGCAGCCATTCTAGCGGGAGTGGCTCCTACAATGAGCAGTTCTTC. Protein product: CASSHSSGSGSYNEQFF.

The CDR3 DNA follows: TGCGCCAGCAGTGTAGAGGGGAACACTGAAGCTTTCTTT. The encoded protein is CASSVEGNTEAFF. This chain uses TRBV10-1 with TRBJ1-1; the D is unclear. This CDR3 has 13 amino acids. Germline CDR1 WNHNN, CDR2 SYGVQD (reference sequence). V was cut by 4 bases and J by 1 base, with 7 bases left in between.

CDR3 DNA: TGCGCCAGCAGCCCGACTAGCGGGGGGTTACGGACCCAGTACTTC. This encodes CASSPTSGGLRTQYF. This chain connects TRBV5-1 to TRBJ2-5; TRBD2 matches at 13 bases. This CDR3 region has 15 residues. J gave up 7 bases and V 4 bases, and 7 bases lay outside the gene matches. CDR1 and CDR2 from the germline V gene are SGHRS and YFSETQ.

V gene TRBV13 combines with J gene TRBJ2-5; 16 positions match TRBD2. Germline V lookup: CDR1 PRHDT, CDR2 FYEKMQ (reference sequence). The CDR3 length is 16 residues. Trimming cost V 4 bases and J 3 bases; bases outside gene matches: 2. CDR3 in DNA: TGTGCCAGCAGCTACGGGACTAGCGGGGGGGAAGAGACCCAGTACTTC. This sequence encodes CASSYGTSGGEETQYF. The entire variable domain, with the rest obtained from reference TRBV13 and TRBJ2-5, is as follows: AAGVIQSPRHLIKEKRETATLKCYPIPRHDTVYWYQQGPGQDPQFLISFYEKMQSDKGSIPDRFSAQQFSDYHSELNMSSLELGDSALYFCASSYGTSGGEETQYFGPGTRLLVL.

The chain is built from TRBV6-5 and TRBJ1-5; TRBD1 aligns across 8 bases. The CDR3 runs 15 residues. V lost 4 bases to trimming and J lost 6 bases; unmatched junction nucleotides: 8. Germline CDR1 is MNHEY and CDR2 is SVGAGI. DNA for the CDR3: TGTGCCAGCAGTTTCTCACAGGGGGTAGGTCAGCCCCAGCATTTT. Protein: CASSFSQGVGQPQHF.

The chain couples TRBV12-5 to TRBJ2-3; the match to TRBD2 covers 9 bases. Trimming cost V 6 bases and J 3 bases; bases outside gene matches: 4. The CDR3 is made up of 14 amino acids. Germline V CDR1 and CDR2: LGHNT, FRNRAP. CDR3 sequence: CASGHLAGTDTQYF. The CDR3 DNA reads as TGTGCTAGTGGCCATCTAGCGGGGACAGATACGCAGTATTTT. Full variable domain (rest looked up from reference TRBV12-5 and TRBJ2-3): DARVTQTPRHKVTEMGQEVTMRCQPILGHNTVFWYRQTMMQGLELLAYFRNRAPLDDSGMPKDRFSAEMPDATLATLKIQPSEPRDSAVYFCASGHLAGTDTQYFGPGTRLTVL.

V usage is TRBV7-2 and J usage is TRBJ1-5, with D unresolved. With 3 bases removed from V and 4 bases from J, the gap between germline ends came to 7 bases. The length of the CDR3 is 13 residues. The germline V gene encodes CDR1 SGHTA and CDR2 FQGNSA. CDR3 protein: CASSFTVNQPQHF. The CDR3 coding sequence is TGTGCCAGCAGCTTTACAGTTAATCAGCCCCAGCATTTT.

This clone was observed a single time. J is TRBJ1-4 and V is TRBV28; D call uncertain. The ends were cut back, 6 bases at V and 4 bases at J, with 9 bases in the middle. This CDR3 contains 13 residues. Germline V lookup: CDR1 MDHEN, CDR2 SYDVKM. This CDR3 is CASRNRINEKLFF. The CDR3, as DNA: TGTGCCAGCAGAAACAGAATTAATGAAAAACTGTTTTTT. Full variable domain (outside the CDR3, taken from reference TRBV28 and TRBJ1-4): DVKVTQSSRYLVKRTGEKVFLECVQDMDHENMFWYRQDPGLGLRLIYFSYDVKMKEKGDIPEGYSVSREKKERFSLILESASTNQTSMYLCASRNRINEKLFFGSGTQLSVL.

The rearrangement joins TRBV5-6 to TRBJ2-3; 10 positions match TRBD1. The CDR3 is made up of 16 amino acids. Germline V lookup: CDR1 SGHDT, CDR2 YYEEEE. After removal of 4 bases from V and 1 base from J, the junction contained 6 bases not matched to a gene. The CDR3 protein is CASSTDRGPRTDTQYF. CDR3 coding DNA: TGTGCCAGCAGCACAGACAGGGGGCCCCGCACAGATACGCAGTATTTT. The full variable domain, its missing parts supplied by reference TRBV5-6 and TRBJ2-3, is DAGVTQSPTHLIKTRGQQVTLRCSPKSGHDTVSWYQQALGQGPQFIFQYYEEEERQRGNFPDRFSGHQFPNYSSELNVNALLLGDSALYLCASSTDRGPRTDTQYFGPGTRLTVL.

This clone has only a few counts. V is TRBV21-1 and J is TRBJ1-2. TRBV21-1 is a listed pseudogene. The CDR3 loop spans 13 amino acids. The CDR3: CASTPSRGDGYTF. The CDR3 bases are TGTGCCAGCACCCCCTCGCGGGGGGATGGCTACACCTTC.

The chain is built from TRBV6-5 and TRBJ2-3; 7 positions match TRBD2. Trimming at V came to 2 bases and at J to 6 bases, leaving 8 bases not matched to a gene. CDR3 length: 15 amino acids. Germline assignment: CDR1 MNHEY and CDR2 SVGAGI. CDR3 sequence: CASSYGLAVSDTQYF. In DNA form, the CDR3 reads TGTGCCAGCAGTTACGGGCTAGCGGTGAGCGATACGCAGTATTTT.

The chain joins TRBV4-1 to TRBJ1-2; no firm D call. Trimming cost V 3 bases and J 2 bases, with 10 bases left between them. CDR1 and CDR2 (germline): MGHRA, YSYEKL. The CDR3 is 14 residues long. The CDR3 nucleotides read TGCGCCAGCAGCCACCCGACAAGAAACTATGGCTACACCTTC. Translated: CASSHPTRNYGYTF.

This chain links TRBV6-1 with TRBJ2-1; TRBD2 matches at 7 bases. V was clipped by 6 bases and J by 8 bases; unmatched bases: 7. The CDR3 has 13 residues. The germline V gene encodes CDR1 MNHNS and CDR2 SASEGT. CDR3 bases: TGTGCCAGCAGGGCAACGGGAGGTTATGAGCAGTTCTTC. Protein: CASRATGGYEQFF.